This note documents a single T cell receptor beta chain sequence. With 4 bases removed from V and 6 bases from J, the gap between germline ends came to 16 bases. The CDR3 runs 15 residues. Germline values: CDR1 LGHDT, CDR2 YNNKEL (reference sequence). The data were obtained in a study of blood T cell repertoires in COVID-19. Assay used: immunoSEQ multiplex PCR; TCRdb lists only in-frame clones, some missing. The sample carries 55,000 to 85,000 clones, roughly 77% recorded once. The source material was peripheral blood. This TCR derives from a woman in her seventies with acute or convalescent COVID-19. The chain recombines TRBV3-1 (or the pseudogene TRBV3-2) with TRBJ2-1; maybe TRBD2 (5 bases). In DNA form, the CDR3 reads TGTGCCAGCAGCCTCCAGGCTCGGACTGTCAATGAGCAGTTCTTC. Its translation is CASSLQARTVNEQFF.